Shown below are 28 T cell receptor beta chains from a single sample sequenced in a study of graft-versus-host responses after intestinal transplantation. No antigen has been assigned to these receptors. Using immunoSEQ multiplex PCR, the repertoire was profiled, and TCRdb retains in-frame clones only, with some absent. The top ten clones hold more than 0.075% of a sample with tens of thousands of clones, 91% of them seen once. The sequencing here drew on unstimulated CD4+ T cells sorted from spleen or lymph node cells, taken before intestinal transplant. Source of these receptors: a human donor who received an intestinal transplant.

The chain combines TRBV19 with TRBJ1-1, with 10 bases lining up with TRBD1. The CDR3 has 14 residues. V dropped 1 base and J dropped 4; count of bases not matched to a gene: 0. Germline V gives CDR1 LNHDA, CDR2 SQIVND (reference sequence). Here the CDR3 DNA reads TGTGCCAGTAGTATAGGGACAGGGGGCACTGAAGCTTTCTTT. It translates to CASSIGTGGTEAFF.

The gene calls are TRBV9 and TRBJ1-6; 8 bases line up with TRBD1. Per germline, CDR1 SGDLS and CDR2 YYNGEE. J lost 9 bases, V lost 4 bases, and 9 bases had no gene match. There are 15 residues in the CDR3. CDR3 loop: CASSLEDRGASPLHF. The CDR3 nucleotides are TGTGCCAGCAGCCTAGAAGACAGGGGAGCTTCACCCCTCCACTTT.

The genes are TRBV19 and TRBJ2-4, with 7 bases identical to TRBD1. V was clipped by 5 bases and J by 7 bases; unmatched bases: 5. This CDR3 is 13 amino acids long. From germline, CDR1 is LNHDA and CDR2 SQIVND (reference sequence). The CDR3 loop reads CASSPKTGNIQYF. The CDR3 DNA is TGTGCCAGTAGTCCGAAGACAGGGAACATTCAGTACTTC.

This chain uses TRBV16 with TRBJ2-7; possibly TRBD2 for D (6 bases). Trimming cost V 4 bases and J 4 bases, with 8 bases left between them. The CDR3 is 12 residues long. Germline values: CDR1 KGHSY, CDR2 FQNENV. CDR3 protein: CASSPRGYEQYF. The CDR3 nucleotides read TGTGCCAGCAGCCCCCGGGGGTACGAGCAGTACTTC.

V and J are TRBV23-1 and TRBJ1-1; D remains ambiguous. TRBV23-1 is an ORF for which the function is uncertain. Between the trimmed V and J ends, which lost 3 bases and 7 bases, there was a span of 9 bases. The CDR3 contains 12 residues. In nucleotides, the CDR3 is TGCGCCAGCAGTCAGAGGGATGGTGAAGCTTTCTTT. Translated: CASSQRDGEAFF.

This chain uses TRBV5-1 with TRBJ2-5, with D unclear. Germline V gives CDR1 SGHRS, CDR2 YFSETQ. This CDR3 comprises 14 residues. V was shortened by 0 bases and J by 1 base, with 7 bases between the two germline ends. CDR3 DNA: TGCGCCAGCAGCTTGGGGCCGTCCCAAGAGACCCAGTACTTC. Residues: CASSLGPSQETQYF.

This clone was seen just once. The CDR3 here is CASSLSGFYGYTF. The CDR3, as DNA: TGTGCCAGCAGCCTCAGCGGTTTCTATGGCTACACCTTC. The chain joins TRBV11-3 to TRBJ1-2; D call uncertain. The CDR3 loop spans 13 amino acids. Trimming removed 5 bases at V and 4 bases at J, with 11 bases between. Germline V gene data show CDR1 as SGHNT and CDR2 as YENEEA.

CDR3: CASSPGTNTGELFF. CDR3 DNA sequence: TGCGCCAGCAGCCCAGGGACTAACACCGGGGAGCTGTTTTTT. The chain has TRBV5-1 and TRBJ2-2; TRBD2 is a possible D gene (6 bases). The CDR3 is 14 residues long. CDR1 SGHRS and CDR2 YFSETQ come from the germline V gene. The V and J ends lost 4 bases and 2 bases respectively, with 9 bases between them.

The V gene is TRBV5-5, the J gene TRBJ2-7; perhaps TRBD1 as D (6 bases). The ends were cut back, 4 bases at V and 0 bases at J, with 14 bases in the middle. CDR1 and CDR2 (germline): SGHKS, YYEKEE (reference sequence). The CDR3 is made up of 15 amino acids. The CDR3 loop is CASSRQVSSSYEQYF. The CDR3, as DNA: TGTGCCAGCAGCCGACAGGTCTCCAGCTCCTACGAGCAGTACTTC.

A few counts support this clone. The chain has TRBV7-9 and TRBJ2-3, with a weak D call TRBD1 (5 bases). The CDR3 has 15 amino acids. The V end was cut by 2 bases, the J end by 2 bases, with 11 bases between. Looked up from germline, CDR1 is SEHNR and CDR2 is FQNEAQ (reference sequence). CDR3 residues: CASSLSGIPTDTQYF. CDR3 in DNA: TGTGCCAGCAGCTTATCAGGGATACCCACAGATACGCAGTATTTT.

The chain has TRBV7-6 and TRBJ2-7, with TRBD1 matching over 8 bases. This CDR3 has 15 residues. In germline, CDR1 is SGHVS, CDR2 FNYEAQ. The V segment lost 0 bases and the J segment 4 bases; nucleotides outside the gene matches: 5. The CDR3 DNA follows: TGTGCCAGCAGCTTAGCGCAGGGGGCTTTGTACGAGCAGTACTTC. The encoded protein is CASSLAQGALYEQYF.

The chain has TRBV18 and TRBJ1-1; TRBD1 might be the D (5 bases). The germline CDR1 and CDR2 sequences are KGHSH and LQKENI. V shed 6 bases and J shed 1 base, with 15 bases lying between them. This CDR3 spans 15 amino acids. The CDR3 DNA sequence: TGTGCCAGCTCCCCCCGACAGATCACGAACACTGAAGCTTTCTTT. Amino acid sequence: CASSPRQITNTEAFF. Complete variable domain (other parts from reference TRBV18 and TRBJ1-1): NAGVMQNPRHLVRRRGQEARLRCSPMKGHSHVYWYRQLPEEGLKFMVYLQKENIIDESGMPKERFSAEFPKEGPSILRIQQVVRGDSAAYFCASSPRQITNTEAFFGQGTRLTVV.

The V and J genes are TRBV6-6 and TRBJ1-2; D call uncertain. The V end was cut by 6 bases, the J end by 5 bases, with 13 bases between. Germline CDR1 MNHNY, CDR2 SVGAGI (reference sequence). This CDR3 spans 13 amino acids. This chain's CDR3 is CASRDNGSYGYTF. The CDR3, as DNA: TGTGCCAGCAGAGATAACGGGAGTTATGGCTACACCTTC.

J is TRBJ2-7 and V is TRBV10-3, with 9 bases fitting TRBD2. The CDR3 contains 15 residues. From germline, CDR1 is ENHRY and CDR2 SYGVKD. Germline trimming cut 5 bases from V and 3 bases from J; bases unmatched to any gene: 8. CDR3 bases: TGTGCCATCAGTCGAGCGGGGGGTGCAGACTACGAGCAGTACTTC. Its translation is CAISRAGGADYEQYF.

This chain uses TRBV6-5 with TRBJ1-2; TRBD1 matches at 7 bases. Germline CDR1 reads MNHEY; CDR2 reads SVGAGI. The CDR3 sequence is 13 residues long. The V gene end was trimmed by 10 bases and the J gene end by 1 base; junction bases not matched to a gene: 6. CDR3 sequence: CAIAQGVNYGYTF. In DNA form, the CDR3 reads TGTGCCATCGCCCAGGGGGTTAACTATGGCTACACCTTC.

The chain links TRBV15 to TRBJ2-7; a weak D match, TRBD1 (5 bases). This CDR3 is built from 16 residues. Germline V gene sequence: CDR1 LNHNV, CDR2 YYDKDF (reference sequence). The CDR3 sequence: CAPTTGSLPRSYEQYF. CDR3 DNA: TGTGCTCCAACTACAGGCTCCCTTCCAAGGTCCTACGAGCAGTACTTC.

This clone was picked up one time. The genes are TRBV7-2 and TRBJ2-3; D might be TRBD2 (7 bases). The CDR3 is made up of 17 amino acids. Looked up from germline, CDR1 is SGHTA and CDR2 is FQGNSA. Trimming removed 1 base at V and 4 bases at J, with 18 bases between. CDR3 DNA: TGTGCCAGCAGCTTAGTTCACAGTCGGGGGGCCGCAGATACGCAGTATTTT. Translated: CASSLVHSRGAADTQYF.

V usage is TRBV10-3 and J usage is TRBJ2-3; D perhaps matches TRBD2 (6 bases). Germline V gives CDR1 ENHRY, CDR2 SYGVKD. Trimming left V 4 bases short and J 3 bases short, with 11 bases between. This CDR3 has 14 residues. CDR3 in DNA: TGTGCCATCAGTGTATCCCTAGCGACAGATACGCAGTATTTT. The encoded protein is CAISVSLATDTQYF.

The chain has TRBV7-9 and TRBJ1-1, with TRBD1 as a possible D gene (6 bases). Deletions cut 1 base from V and 8 bases from J, with 11 bases between. The CDR3 has 13 amino acids. The V gene's germline CDR1 is SEHNR and CDR2 FQNEAQ (reference sequence). This CDR3 reads CASSLVQGSEAFF. In nucleotides, the CDR3 is TGTGCCAGCAGCTTAGTACAGGGTAGCGAAGCTTTCTTT. The entire variable domain, with the rest obtained from reference TRBV7-9 and TRBJ1-1, is as follows: DTGVSQNPRHKITKRGQNVTFRCDPISEHNRLYWYRQTLGQGPEFLTYFQNEAQLEKSRLLSDRFSAERPKGSFSTLEIQRTEQGDSAMYLCASSLVQGSEAFFGQGTRLTVV.

The chain uses TRBV7-9 and TRBJ1-2; 8 bases line up with TRBD1. The CDR3 is made up of 13 amino acids. The ends lost 5 bases at V and 6 bases at J; junction bases unmatched: 5. CDR1 is SEHNR and CDR2 is FQNEAQ in the germline V gene (reference sequence). Here the CDR3 DNA reads TGTGCCAGCAGCGTGCAGGGGGCTCATGGCTACACCTTC. Translated, it gives CASSVQGAHGYTF.

V is TRBV9 and J is TRBJ1-3, with TRBD1 matching over 9 bases. The CDR3 runs to 17 residues. V lost 5 bases and J lost 0; bases outside the gene matches: 9. CDR1 is SGDLS and CDR2 is YYNGEE in the germline V gene. The CDR3 loop reads CASSDWTGDFSGNTIYF. CDR3 coding DNA: TGTGCCAGCAGTGATTGGACAGGGGACTTCTCTGGAAACACCATATATTTT.

The chain employs TRBV19 and TRBJ2-2; TRBD2 agrees at 7 bases. V lost 4 bases to trimming and J lost 5 bases; unmatched junction nucleotides: 7. Per germline, CDR1 LNHDA and CDR2 SQIVND (reference sequence). The CDR3 length is 15 residues. The CDR3 nucleotides are TGTGCCAGTAGTACCCCGGGGCGGGGGACCGGGGAGCTGTTTTTT. As protein: CASSTPGRGTGELFF.

The CDR3 sequence is CASRPGRANTEAFF. CDR3 coding DNA: TGTGCCAGTCGCCCCGGCAGGGCCAACACTGAAGCTTTCTTT. The chain carries TRBV19 and TRBJ1-1, with D perhaps TRBD1 (5 bases). The CDR3 contains 14 residues. Deletions cut 8 bases from V and 2 bases from J, with 15 bases between. From germline, CDR1 is LNHDA and CDR2 SQIVND (reference sequence).

This chain links TRBV21-1 with TRBJ1-2; TRBD1, as called in the table, went unchecked against the DNA. TRBV21-1 is marked as a pseudogene. There are 17 residues in the CDR3. The CDR3 region is CASSNCWTAPRLYGYTF. CDR3 coding DNA: TGTGCCAGCAGCAATTGCTGGACAGCGCCTCGACTTTATGGCTACACCTTC.

The chain links TRBV30 to TRBJ2-3; possibly TRBD1 for D (6 bases). Germline V CDR1 and CDR2: GTSNPN, SVGIG (reference sequence). The CDR3 has 16 residues. Between the trimmed V and J ends, which lost 3 bases and 0 bases, there was a span of 16 bases. CDR3 coding DNA: TGTGCCTGGAGCGTCACCGGGACACCTAGCACAGATACGCAGTATTTT. Translated, it gives CAWSVTGTPSTDTQYF.

The CDR3 loop reads CSGEDLKQFF. The DNA of the CDR3 is TGCAGTGGTGAGGATCTCAAGCAGTTCTTC. The V and J genes are TRBV20-1 and TRBJ2-1, with D uncertain. Germline CDR1 is DFQATT and CDR2 is SNEGSKA (reference sequence). V lost 7 bases to trimming and J lost 11 bases, with 12 bases between them. The CDR3 is made up of 10 amino acids.

The genes are TRBV6-6 and TRBJ2-2; 8 bases are shared with TRBD1. CDR3 length equals 16 residues. V was pared by 0 bases and J by 2 bases, with 2 bases of the junction left unmatched. Germline CDR1 MNHNY, CDR2 SVGAGI (reference sequence). CDR3: CASSYSTGGNTGELFF. Written as DNA, the CDR3 is TGTGCCAGCAGTTACTCAACAGGGGGTAACACCGGGGAGCTGTTTTTT.

The rearrangement links TRBV19 to TRBJ1-6; D remains ambiguous. Germline CDR1 and CDR2: LNHDA and SQIVND (reference sequence). The CDR3 length is 13 residues. Between the trimmed V and J ends, which lost 6 bases and 8 bases, there was a span of 11 bases. CDR3 amino acids: CASSESRYSPLHF. The CDR3 DNA sequence: TGTGCCAGTAGCGAGAGCCGCTATTCACCCCTCCACTTT.